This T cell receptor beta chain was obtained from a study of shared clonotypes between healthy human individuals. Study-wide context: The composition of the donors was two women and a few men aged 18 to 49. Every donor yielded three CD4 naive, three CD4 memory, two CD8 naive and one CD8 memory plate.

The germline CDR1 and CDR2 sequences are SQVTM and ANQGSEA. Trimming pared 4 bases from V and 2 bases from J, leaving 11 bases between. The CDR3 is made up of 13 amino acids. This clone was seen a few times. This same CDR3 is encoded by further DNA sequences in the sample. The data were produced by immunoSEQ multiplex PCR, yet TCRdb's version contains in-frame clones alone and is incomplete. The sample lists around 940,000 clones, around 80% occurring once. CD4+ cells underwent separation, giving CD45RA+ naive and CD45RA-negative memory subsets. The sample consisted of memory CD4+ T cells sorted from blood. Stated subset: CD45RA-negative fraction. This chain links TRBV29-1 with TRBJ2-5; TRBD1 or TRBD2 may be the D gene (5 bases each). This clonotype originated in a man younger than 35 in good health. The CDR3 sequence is CSVAGTAQETQYF. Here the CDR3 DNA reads TGCAGCGTTGCAGGGACCGCACAAGAGACCCAGTACTTC.